This T cell receptor (beta chain) was profiled in a study of blood T cell repertoires in COVID-19. As for the study in general: Italy, Spain and the United States were the sources of the convalescent and acute COVID-19 samples. T cells, B-cell-depleted T cells, or PBMCs supplied cDNA or gDNA.

Per the original methods: From reference gene primer amplification, estimates of nucleated cell counts were derived. Sequencing was performed with immunoSEQ multiplex PCR; in TCRdb, only in-frame clones are kept and a portion is missing. The DNA was the basis for D and trimming; V, J and clone size are from that table. The data contain about 170,000 clones, 83% of them singletons. CDR1 is LGHNA, CDR2 YSLEER, per germline. The CDR3 extends over 15 amino acids. Trimming took 1 base from V and 9 from J; bases not matched to a gene: 5. V is TRBV4-3 and J is TRBJ1-5, with TRBD1 matching over 11 bases. The origin of this receptor is an elderly woman with acute or convalescent COVID-19. Input material: peripheral blood. CDR3 DNA sequence: TGCGCCAGCAGCCAAGGGACAGGGGGCGGGCGGCCCCAGCATTTT. Residues: CASSQGTGGGRPQHF.